This T cell receptor (beta chain) originates from a study of blood T cell repertoires in COVID-19. Repertoires were generated with immunoSEQ multiplex PCR, while TCRdb's copy carries only in-frame clones and drops some. The sample holds roughly 350,000 clones, 85% seen once. Trimming cost V 5 bases and J 4 bases; bases outside gene matches: 7. CDR3 length: 14 residues. Germline V gene data show CDR1 as SNHLY and CDR2 as FYNNEI. The TCR was taken from a woman aged 18-35 years with acute or convalescent COVID-19. Sequences were obtained from peripheral blood. The chain has TRBV2 and TRBJ1-1; 7 bases are shared with TRBD1. The CDR3, as DNA: TGTGCCAGCAGTTCTCGGACAGGTAGCACTGAAGCTTTCTTT. This gives the protein CASSSRTGSTEAFF.